These 12 T cell receptor beta chains share one sample of origin, sequenced in a study of cytomegalovirus exposure and HLA in healthy donors. PCR employed 60 Vbeta and 13 Jbeta primers. Clones were sequenced by immunoSEQ multiplex PCR, and TCRdb holds only the in-frame ones, with some missing. In the table there are roughly 140,000 clones, roughly 82% of which are singletons. Sequenced input: PBMCs. The receptor source for this set is a man under 40 in good health and CMV-seropositive.

The chain recombines TRBV6-5 with TRBJ1-3, with TRBD1 as a possible D gene (5 bases). The V end lost 6 bases, the J end lost 2 bases, and 8 bases lay between the germline ends. Per germline, CDR1 MNHEY and CDR2 SVGAGI. The CDR3 is made up of 13 amino acids. The CDR3, as DNA: TGTGCCAGCAGAGACAGTACTGGAAACACCATATATTTT. Amino acids: CASRDSTGNTIYF.

The genes are TRBV5-1 and TRBJ2-2; TRBD2 matches at 10 bases. J was trimmed by 5 bases and V by 2 bases; bases with no gene match: 6. In germline, CDR1 is SGHRS, CDR2 YFSETQ. CDR3 size: 16 residues. In DNA, the CDR3 is TGCGCCAGCAGCTTTTTAGCGGGAGGAGGGACCGGGGAGCTGTTTTTT. It is translated as CASSFLAGGGTGELFF.

Comment on this clone: A junction end diverges from the germline sequence, so it may reflect a read error. J is TRBJ2-6 and V is TRBV30; TRBD1 matches 8 bases. CDR1 and CDR2 (germline): GTSNPN, SVGIG (reference sequence). The CDR3 has 21 amino acids. CDR3: CAWSGDRSFRSRRSGANGLTF. The CDR3 DNA reads as TGTGCCTGGAGTGGGGACAGGTCGTTTCGTTCCCGACGCTCTGGGGCCAACGGCCTGACTTTC.

The chain is built from TRBV7-2 and TRBJ1-3, with D unresolved. V was cut by 2 bases and J by 0 bases, with 8 bases left in between. The CDR3 covers 15 residues. CDR1 is SGHTA and CDR2 is FQGNSA in the germline V gene. The CDR3 is CASSLYSNSGNTIYF. In DNA form, the CDR3 reads TGTGCCAGCAGCTTATACAGCAACTCTGGAAACACCATATATTTT.

The sample holds a few counts of this clone. The V call is TRBV18, the J call TRBJ1-3; the D is unclear. Germline V gene lookup returns CDR1 KGHSH and CDR2 LQKENI. The CDR3 contains 15 residues. V was clipped by 3 bases and J by 7 bases, with 16 bases between them. The CDR3 loop reads CASSPSTQYGNTIYF. In DNA, the CDR3 is TGTGCCAGCTCACCGTCCACACAATACGGGAACACCATATATTTT.

This clone was counted between two and nine times. The chain has TRBV27 and TRBJ2-7; D uncertain. In germline, CDR1 is MNHEY, CDR2 SMNVEV (reference sequence). The CDR3 loop spans 13 amino acids. Between the trimmed V and J ends, which lost 4 bases and 1 base, there was a span of 8 bases. The CDR3 region has the DNA TGTGCCAGCAGTTCTCGTAATTCCTACGAGCAGTACTTC. It encodes CASSSRNSYEQYF.

V gene TRBV28 combines with J gene TRBJ2-5; D is unclear. This CDR3 has 13 residues. The V end was cut by 3 bases, the J end by 2 bases, with 7 bases between. Germline CDR1 is MDHEN and CDR2 is SYDVKM. The CDR3 DNA reads TGTGCCAGCAGTTTCGAGGATCAAGAGACCCAGTACTTC. Translating gives CASSFEDQETQYF. Full variable domain (missing parts from reference TRBV28 and TRBJ2-5): DVKVTQSSRYLVKRTGEKVFLECVQDMDHENMFWYRQDPGLGLRLIYFSYDVKMKEKGDIPEGYSVSREKKERFSLILESASTNQTSMYLCASSFEDQETQYFGPGTRLLVL.

This chain joins TRBV7-8 and TRBJ2-7; D gene unclear. The germline CDR1 and CDR2 sequences are SGHVS and FQNEAQ. The CDR3 spans 16 residues. V lost 0 bases and J lost 4, with 16 bases in between. The CDR3 DNA reads as TGTGCCAGCAGCTTAGCGAGGAGTAAGAACTTGTACGAGCAGTACTTC. It specifies CASSLARSKNLYEQYF.

The sample holds one count of this clone. J is TRBJ2-3 and V is TRBV27; 11 bases map to TRBD2. Germline trimming cut 5 bases from V and 4 bases from J; bases unmatched to any gene: 8. Germline V gives CDR1 MNHEY, CDR2 SMNVEV (reference sequence). The CDR3 is 16 amino acids. The CDR3 DNA reads TGTGCCAGCAGTCCCATAGCGGGAGGGCCATCAGATACGCAGTATTTT. It specifies CASSPIAGGPSDTQYF.

This clone was recorded a few times. This chain uses TRBV27 with TRBJ1-1; possible D gene TRBD1, 5 bases. The CDR3 loop spans 16 amino acids. Trimming stripped 0 bases from V and 6 bases from J, with 17 bases between. The germline gives CDR1 MNHEY, CDR2 SMNVEV (reference sequence). The CDR3 DNA reads as TGTGCCAGCAGTTTATCGGGGTTGGCCGGAGGGGCTGAAGCTTTCTTT. This codes for CASSLSGLAGGAEAFF.

This chain joins TRBV4-1 and TRBJ2-3, with 12 bases lining up with TRBD2. There are 18 residues in the CDR3. Germline values: CDR1 MGHRA, CDR2 YSYEKL. The V and J ends lost 0 bases and 3 bases, in that order; junction bases with no gene match: 7. The CDR3 nucleotides are TGCGCCAGCAGCCAAGAGGCTAGCGGGAGGGTTTTAACAGATACGCAGTATTTT. This sequence encodes CASSQEASGRVLTDTQYF.

The chain employs TRBV4-3 and TRBJ2-7, with D tentatively TRBD1 (6 bases). Germline CDR1 and CDR2: LGHNA and YSLEER. V dropped 0 bases and J dropped 0 bases, with 9 bases sitting between them. CDR3 length: 15 residues. The CDR3 loop is CASSQEAGVSYEQYF. The CDR3 bases are TGCGCCAGCAGCCAAGAGGCAGGGGTCTCCTACGAGCAGTACTTC.